This T cell receptor (beta chain) derives from a study of blood T cell repertoires in COVID-19. Trimming pared 4 bases from V and 2 bases from J, leaving 8 bases between. The length of the CDR3 is 12 residues. Germline V gene lookup returns CDR1 SQVTM and CDR2 ANQGSEA. This clone showed up just a few times. The sample carries other DNA sequences with the same CDR3. Profiling relied on immunoSEQ multiplex PCR, and the TCRdb table lists in-frame clones only, not all of them. The data show 100,000 to 130,000 clones, under 85% seen once. This sequence joins TRBV29-1 and TRBJ1-2; D unresolved. Sequenced input: peripheral blood. This sequence originates from a woman aged 70 to 79 with acute or convalescent COVID-19. Here the CDR3 DNA reads TGCAGCGTTGGACAAACCAACTATGGCTACACCTTC. It encodes CSVGQTNYGYTF.